Listed here are 29 T cell receptor beta chains from one sample, sequenced in a study of blood T cell repertoires in COVID-19. Clones were sequenced by immunoSEQ multiplex PCR, and TCRdb holds only the in-frame ones, with some missing. The data show over 400,000 clones, roughly 89% seen once. Sequences were obtained from peripheral blood. The receptor source for this set is a woman between 25 and 40 years old with active or convalescent COVID-19.

This clone was counted a single time. The chain is built from TRBV27 and TRBJ2-1; 16 positions agree with TRBD2. The trim removed 6 bases at V and 7 bases at J, leaving 12 bases unmatched. Germline CDR1 is MNHEY and CDR2 is SMNVEV (reference sequence). The CDR3 covers 18 residues. CDR3 DNA sequence: TGTGCCAGCAGCTCGGGACTAGCGGGAGGGTTGAACTCGAATGAGCAGTTCTTC. Protein product: CASSSGLAGGLNSNEQFF.

The chain combines TRBV6-1 with TRBJ1-3, with D perhaps TRBD1 (6 bases). The V end lost 4 bases, the J end lost 0 bases, and 16 bases lay between the germline ends. Germline V gene data show CDR1 as MNHNS and CDR2 as SASEGT. The CDR3 is 17 residues long. CDR3: CASSARDTRSSGNTIYF. The CDR3 DNA is TGTGCCAGCAGTGCCAGGGACACCCGGAGCTCTGGAAACACCATATATTTT.

The rearrangement joins TRBV15 to TRBJ1-4, with 8 bases aligning to TRBD1. CDR3 length: 15 amino acids. The trim removed 8 bases at V and 10 bases at J, leaving 15 bases unmatched. Germline lookup yields CDR1 LNHNV and CDR2 YYDKDF (reference sequence). In nucleotides, the CDR3 is TGTGCCACCTCCTCCCCGGGACAGGTAGACGGAAAACTGTTTTTT. As protein: CATSSPGQVDGKLFF.

V gene TRBV6-2 or TRBV6-3 combines with J gene TRBJ1-5, with 7 nucleotides matching TRBD1. The CDR3 has 17 amino acids. The J segment lost 6 bases and the V segment lost 0 bases, leaving 11 bases of the junction unmatched. Germline V gene data show CDR1 as MNHEY and CDR2 as SVGEGT. CDR3 DNA sequence: TGTGCCAGCAGTTACTCAAGCCGGGAGGGGGCTTTTCAGCCCCAGCATTTT. It is translated as CASSYSSREGAFQPQHF.

The rearrangement uses TRBV29-1 and TRBJ2-1; the D gene is possibly TRBD2 (5 bases). Trimming shortened V by 1 base and J by 5 bases, and 6 bases separated the two germline ends. CDR1 SQVTM and CDR2 ANQGSEA come from the germline V gene. CDR3 length equals 12 residues. The CDR3 sequence is CSVEGGNNEQFF. In nucleotides, the CDR3 is TGCAGCGTTGAAGGAGGGAACAATGAGCAGTTCTTC.

This clone was seen a handful of times. CDR3 in amino acids: CASSNGETQYF. CDR3 coding DNA: TGTGCCAGTAGTAACGGGGAGACCCAGTACTTC. The chain has TRBV19 and TRBJ2-5; D is undetermined. The length of the CDR3 is 11 residues. CDR1 LNHDA and CDR2 SQIVND come from the germline V gene (reference sequence). V was cut by 4 bases and J by 5 bases, with 5 bases left in between.

The chain combines TRBV10-3 with TRBJ2-2; 12 bases are a match to TRBD1. The V gene end was trimmed by 9 bases and the J gene end by 3 bases; junction bases not matched to a gene: 8. The CDR3 covers 16 residues. Germline V gene lookup returns CDR1 ENHRY and CDR2 SYGVKD. CDR3 DNA: TGTGCCATAGGGACAGGGGGCGCCCCGGACACCGGGGAGCTGTTTTTT. It is translated as CAIGTGGAPDTGELFF.

The chain is built from TRBV5-1 and TRBJ2-5; TRBD1 matches 8 bases. Losses at the gene ends were 4 bases for V and 0 bases for J; bases not matched to a gene: 8. Per the germline V gene, CDR1 is SGHRS and CDR2 is YFSETQ. The CDR3 spans 16 residues. In DNA form, the CDR3 reads TGCGCCAGCAGCGGCCGGGACAGGAACTACCAAGAGACCCAGTACTTC. It codes for CASSGRDRNYQETQYF.

The chain combines TRBV2 with TRBJ2-7, with TRBD1 as a possible D gene (5 bases). Trimming took 8 bases from V and 6 from J, leaving 14 bases between them. This CDR3 spans 12 amino acids. The germline gives CDR1 SNHLY, CDR2 FYNNEI. CDR3 sequence: CASASGILEQYF. The DNA for the CDR3 is TGTGCCAGCGCCTCAGGGATACTCGAGCAGTACTTC.

This clone has more than one count but fewer than ten. The CDR3 is CASSQAGTSGSNEQYF. DNA of the CDR3: TGCGCCAGCAGCCAAGCCGGGACTAGCGGTTCTAACGAGCAGTACTTC. The rearrangement joins TRBV4-1 to TRBJ2-7; 11 positions match TRBD2. Looked up from germline, CDR1 is MGHRA and CDR2 is YSYEKL. V gave up 1 base and J gave up 5 bases; unmatched junction bases: 7. The length of the CDR3 is 16 residues.

The chain is built from TRBV13 and TRBJ2-6, with a possible D match to TRBD1 (6 bases). From germline, CDR1 is PRHDT and CDR2 FYEKMQ (reference sequence). The CDR3 is 15 residues long. V was pared by 4 bases and J by 9 bases, with 16 bases between. The CDR3 here is CASSSLGGWVNVLTF. In DNA, the CDR3 is TGTGCCAGCAGCTCTTTAGGGGGTTGGGTCAACGTCCTGACTTTC.

This chain joins TRBV5-4 and TRBJ2-7; 11 nucleotides align to TRBD2. CDR3 length: 15 residues. J was trimmed by 4 bases and V by 3 bases; bases with no gene match: 6. CDR1 SGHNT and CDR2 YYREEE come from the germline V gene (reference sequence). The CDR3 nucleotides are TGTGCCAGCAGCTCCCCGGGACTAGCGGATTACGAGCAGTACTTC. Encoded protein: CASSSPGLADYEQYF.

J is TRBJ2-1 and V is TRBV5-1, with a tentative D call TRBD2 (5 bases). The CDR3 covers 14 residues. Germline V gene sequence: CDR1 SGHRS, CDR2 YFSETQ. Trimming left V 1 base short and J 9 bases short, with 14 bases between. The CDR3 sequence is CASSLIFPEGEQFF. CDR3 nucleotide sequence: TGCGCCAGCAGCTTGATCTTCCCCGAGGGTGAGCAGTTCTTC.

This clone was observed a few times. The V and J genes are TRBV12-5 and TRBJ1-2; 7 nucleotides match TRBD1. The germline V gene encodes CDR1 LGHNT and CDR2 FRNRAP. After removal of 10 bases from V and 5 bases from J, the junction contained 19 bases not matched to a gene. There are 16 residues in the CDR3. The CDR3 loop is CATPSARQGGWYGYTF. Written as DNA, the CDR3 is TGTGCTACCCCCAGCGCTCGACAGGGAGGCTGGTATGGCTACACCTTC.

The CDR3 region is CASSRDRGYEQYF. The CDR3 region has the DNA TGTGCCAGCAGCCGGGACAGGGGCTACGAGCAGTACTTC. This chain uses TRBV12-3 or TRBV12-4 with TRBJ2-7; 10 bases fit TRBD1. The CDR3 runs to 13 residues. V lost 6 bases and J lost 3; bases outside the gene matches: 2.

The chain has TRBV10-3 and TRBJ1-6; 7 nucleotides agree with TRBD1. Trimming at V came to 2 bases and at J to 5 bases, leaving 3 bases not matched to a gene. Per germline, CDR1 ENHRY and CDR2 SYGVKD. The CDR3 is 15 residues long. CDR3 sequence reads: CAISERTGDNSPLHF. The CDR3 DNA follows: TGTGCCATCAGTGAGCGGACAGGCGATAATTCACCCCTCCACTTT.

The rearrangement uses TRBV2 and TRBJ2-1; 13 bases match TRBD2. J lost 2 bases, V lost 7 bases, and 5 bases had no gene match. This CDR3 contains 16 residues. CDR1 is SNHLY, CDR2 FYNNEI, per germline. The CDR3 DNA sequence: TGTGCCAGCACCGGGACTAGCGGGGAGACCTACAATGAGCAGTTCTTC. This translates into CASTGTSGETYNEQFF.

The chain recombines TRBV9 with TRBJ2-5; 7 nucleotides line up with TRBD1. The J segment lost 4 bases and the V segment lost 0 bases, leaving 9 bases of the junction unmatched. The CDR3 spans 16 residues. Germline CDR1 and CDR2: SGDLS and YYNGEE. The CDR3, as DNA: TGTGCCAGCAGCGTAGGGCCCCCGGGACAGTCAGAGACCCAGTACTTC. Translated, it gives CASSVGPPGQSETQYF.

This clone came up once. Other DNA sequences in the sample encode the same CDR3. This rearrangement joins TRBV6-4 to TRBJ1-1; D is perhaps TRBD1 (6 bases). This CDR3 spans 12 amino acids. V shed 3 bases and J shed 5 bases, with 7 bases lying between them. The germline CDR1 and CDR2 sequences are MRHNA and SNTAGT. The CDR3 loop is CASSDTGTEAFF. The CDR3 region has the DNA TGTGCCAGCAGTGATACAGGGACTGAAGCTTTCTTT.

J is TRBJ1-1 and V is TRBV2; 7 bases fit TRBD1. CDR1 and CDR2 from the germline V gene are SNHLY and FYNNEI. Trimming at V came to 8 bases and at J to 7 bases, leaving 4 bases not matched to a gene. The CDR3 contains 11 residues. CDR3 DNA: TGTGCCAGCCAGGGGGTGAGTGAAGCTTTCTTT. Protein product: CASQGVSEAFF.

This rearrangement joins TRBV3-1 (or the pseudogene TRBV3-2) to TRBJ2-3, with 12 nucleotides matching TRBD2. The CDR3 runs to 15 residues. The junction had 6 bases not matched to a gene; V was cut back by 4 bases and J by 7 bases. Germline assignment: CDR1 LGHDT and CDR2 YNNKEL (reference sequence). CDR3 sequence: CASSLWTSGVHTQYF. In DNA, the CDR3 is TGTGCCAGCAGCCTCTGGACTAGCGGGGTACATACGCAGTATTTT.

This clone showed up just once. The V gene is TRBV6-5, the J gene TRBJ2-3; D possibly corresponds to TRBD2 (7 bases). V shed 6 bases and J shed 4 bases, with 11 bases lying between them. Germline lookup yields CDR1 MNHEY and CDR2 SVGAGI. This CDR3 contains 13 residues. The CDR3, as DNA: TGTGCCAGCAGGAGAGGGGGGGCAGATACGCAGTATTTT. It encodes CASRRGGADTQYF.

The CDR3 reads CASSEAGTSTDTEAFF. DNA of the CDR3: TGTGCCAGCAGTGAAGCGGGGACATCTACAGACACTGAAGCTTTCTTT. The chain joins TRBV6-1 to TRBJ1-1; possibly TRBD1 for D (6 bases). V was cut by 0 bases and J by 3 bases, with 14 bases left in between. Germline loops: CDR1 MNHNS, CDR2 SASEGT. The CDR3 length is 16 residues.

V gene TRBV19 combines with J gene TRBJ2-3, with TRBD2 matching 14 bases. Germline trimming cut 6 bases from V and 5 bases from J; bases unmatched to any gene: 7. Germline V lookup: CDR1 LNHDA, CDR2 SQIVND (reference sequence). The CDR3 sequence is 16 residues long. The CDR3 nucleotides read TGTGCCAGTAGAGAATCGGGACTAGCGGGAGTAGATACGCAGTATTTT. Protein: CASRESGLAGVDTQYF.

J is TRBJ2-7 and V is TRBV28; a weak D match, TRBD1 (6 bases). The CDR3 consists of 15 residues. From germline, CDR1 is MDHEN and CDR2 SYDVKM. The V and J ends lost 6 bases and 3 bases respectively, with 18 bases between them. CDR3 DNA sequence: TGTGCCAGCAGCACCCACAGGGAGTCAATCTACGAGCAGTACTTC. This sequence encodes CASSTHRESIYEQYF.

The V call is TRBV5-4, the J call TRBJ2-3; D not certain. The CDR3 runs 16 residues. Trimming took 3 bases from V and 2 from J, leaving 16 bases between them. The germline CDR1 and CDR2 sequences are SGHNT and YYREEE (reference sequence). The CDR3: CASSSSQVRTTDTQYF. Written as DNA, the CDR3 is TGTGCCAGCAGCTCGAGTCAGGTTAGAACCACAGATACGCAGTATTTT.

This sequence joins TRBV19 and TRBJ1-3; the D gene is possibly TRBD1 (5 bases). Trimming left V 2 bases short and J 0 bases short, with 20 bases between. The CDR3 contains 19 residues. Germline assignment: CDR1 LNHDA and CDR2 SQIVND (reference sequence). This chain's CDR3 is CASSISGGTVRSSGNTIYF. For the CDR3, the DNA is TGTGCCAGTAGTATAAGCGGGGGGACGGTCAGATCCTCTGGAAACACCATATATTTT. The full variable domain, its missing parts supplied by reference TRBV19 and TRBJ1-3, is DGGITQSPKYLFRKEGQNVTLSCEQNLNHDAMYWYRQDPGQGLRLIYYSQIVNDFQKGDIAEGYSVSREKKESFPLTVTSAQKNPTAFYLCASSISGGTVRSSGNTIYFGEGSWLTVV.

V usage is TRBV6-1 and J usage is TRBJ1-2; perhaps TRBD1 as D (6 bases). The CDR3 has 11 amino acids. Per the germline V gene, CDR1 is MNHNS and CDR2 is SASEGT. Trimming removed 5 bases at V and 11 bases at J, with 12 bases between. The CDR3, as DNA: TGTGCCAGCAGTACACAGGGTCCGTACACCTTC. Amino acid sequence: CASSTQGPYTF.

The gene calls are TRBV18 and TRBJ2-3; 8 bases fit TRBD1. CDR3 length: 15 amino acids. Germline V gene sequence: CDR1 KGHSH, CDR2 LQKENI. V lost 4 bases to trimming and J lost 0 bases; unmatched junction nucleotides: 3. CDR3 in DNA: TGTGCCAGCTCACGGACAGGGTGGAGCACAGATACGCAGTATTTT. The encoded protein is CASSRTGWSTDTQYF.